This paragraph covers one TCR beta chain sequence. Its antigen is not known. This record comes from a study of graft-versus-host responses after intestinal transplantation. Study as a whole: Anti-thymocyte globulin induction was given to all recipients, followed by tacrolimus and steroids for 2 to 3 years.

Profiling relied on immunoSEQ multiplex PCR, and the TCRdb table lists in-frame clones only, not all of them. The sample shows some 70,000 clones, about nine tenths of them seen only once. CDR3 length: 15 residues. The germline V gene has CDR1 SGHNT and CDR2 YENEEA. Trimming took 6 bases from V and 3 from J; bases not matched to a gene: 2. The V gene is TRBV11-3, the J gene TRBJ2-1; 13 bases match TRBD2. Specimen: unstimulated CD8+ T cells sorted from spleen or lymph node cells, collected before transplant. This clonotype was sampled from a human donor who was the organ donor for an intestinal transplant. The CDR3 region has the DNA TGTGCCAGCAGACTAGCGGGGGGGTTCTACAATGAGCAGTTCTTC. Its protein is CASRLAGGFYNEQFF.